These 23 T cell receptor beta chains came from one sample sequenced in a study of control samples from healthy donors and cancer patients. Only in-frame clones appear in the TCRdb table, and some are missing; sequencing was by immunoSEQ multiplex PCR. In the table there are around 200,000 clones, just under 95% of which are singletons. The sample was blood. All receptors derive from a man between 18 and 35 years old in good health.

The chain recombines TRBV13 with TRBJ2-7; no firm D call. CDR1 is PRHDT and CDR2 is FYEKMQ in the germline V gene (reference sequence). The CDR3 spans 12 residues. Trimming removed 4 bases from V and 0 bases from J, with 4 bases in between. CDR3 coding DNA: TGTGCCAGCAGCTCACCCTCCTACGAGCAGTACTTC. Translation: CASSSPSYEQYF.

The chain joins TRBV19 to TRBJ1-6; possibly TRBD1 for D (5 bases). The CDR3 consists of 13 residues. The ends were cut back, 3 bases at V and 10 bases at J, with 10 bases in the middle. The germline CDR1 and CDR2 sequences are LNHDA and SQIVND (reference sequence). Written as DNA, the CDR3 is TGTGCCAGTAGTATCGGACAAATGTCACCCCTCCACTTT. Its translation: CASSIGQMSPLHF.

This clone was seen more than once but under ten times. V is TRBV4-1 and J is TRBJ2-3; D unresolved. Trimming took 1 base from V and 9 from J, leaving 11 bases between them. The length of the CDR3 is 13 residues. The germline gives CDR1 MGHRA, CDR2 YSYEKL. This CDR3 reads CASSQVSAVTQYF. CDR3 coding DNA: TGCGCCAGCAGCCAAGTTTCGGCAGTCACGCAGTATTTT.

This chain joins TRBV5-1 and TRBJ2-7, with no clear D. V was clipped by 5 bases and J by 2 bases, with 14 bases between them. Germline-derived CDR1 and CDR2 are SGHRS and YFSETQ. The CDR3 runs to 14 residues. The CDR3 is CASSQTVSPYEQYF. Written as DNA, the CDR3 is TGCGCCAGCAGTCAAACAGTGAGCCCCTACGAGCAGTACTTC. The complete variable domain, with remaining parts taken from reference TRBV5-1 and TRBJ2-7, reads KAGVTQTPRYLIKTRGQQVTLSCSPISGHRSVSWYQQTPGQGLQFLFEYFSETQRNKGNFPGRFSGRQFSNSRSEMNVSTLELGDSALYLCASSQTVSPYEQYFGPGTRLTVT.

V gene TRBV11-2 combines with J gene TRBJ1-1, with TRBD1 as a possible D gene (5 bases). The CDR3 has 16 residues. CDR1 and CDR2 from the germline V gene are SGHAT and FQNNGV. Trimming cost V 7 bases and J 5 bases, with 23 bases left between them. CDR3 sequence (DNA): TGTGCCAGCACGACCGCACCGGACGAATGGGGGACTGAAGCTTTCTTT. Amino acids: CASTTAPDEWGTEAFF.

This clone was seen more than once but under ten times. The V call is TRBV19, the J call TRBJ1-5; D gene ambiguous. Germline V gene sequence: CDR1 LNHDA, CDR2 SQIVND (reference sequence). The CDR3 covers 14 residues. V dropped 11 bases and J dropped 0 bases, with 14 bases sitting between them. The CDR3 DNA follows: TGTGCCTTTCCCCCTCCAGGTAGCAATCAGCCCCAGCATTTT. Its translation is CAFPPPGSNQPQHF. The variable domain in full, with the rest retrieved from reference TRBV19 and TRBJ1-5, is DGGITQSPKYLFRKEGQNVTLSCEQNLNHDAMYWYRQDPGQGLRLIYYSQIVNDFQKGDIAEGYSVSREKKESFPLTVTSAQKNPTAFYLCAFPPPGSNQPQHFGDGTRLSIL.

The V gene is TRBV11-2, the J gene TRBJ2-7, with 10 bases lining up with TRBD1. This CDR3 contains 14 residues. V was clipped by 0 bases and J by 9 bases; unmatched bases: 5. Germline lookup yields CDR1 SGHAT and CDR2 FQNNGV. The CDR3 DNA follows: TGTGCCAGCAGCTTAGAACCGGGACAGGGGTTGCAGTACTTC. Protein product: CASSLEPGQGLQYF.

Comments on this clone: Different DNA sequences within this sample yield the same CDR3. V usage is TRBV18 and J usage is TRBJ1-1; D perhaps matches TRBD1 (6 bases). The CDR3 has 13 amino acids. The V and J ends lost 3 bases and 1 base respectively, with 6 bases between them. The V gene's germline CDR1 is KGHSH and CDR2 LQKENI. In DNA form, the CDR3 reads TGTGCCAGCTCACCGGGACAGAACACTGAAGCTTTCTTT. Translated: CASSPGQNTEAFF.

J is TRBJ2-2 and V is TRBV7-8; D gene ambiguous. The length of the CDR3 is 16 residues. Between the trimmed V and J ends, which lost 2 bases and 0 bases, there was a span of 10 bases. Germline CDR1 is SGHVS and CDR2 is FQNEAQ. CDR3 DNA: TGTGCCAGCAGCTTAAGGGAACAAGCGAACACCGGGGAGCTGTTTTTT. Translation gives CASSLREQANTGELFF.

The rearrangement links TRBV5-1 to TRBJ1-2; the D gene is possibly TRBD1 (6 bases). The CDR3 loop spans 13 amino acids. Germline V gives CDR1 SGHRS, CDR2 YFSETQ. V was cut by 2 bases and J by 7 bases, with 12 bases left in between. The CDR3 loop is CASSLQGFGGYTF. CDR3 bases: TGCGCCAGCAGCTTACAGGGATTTGGTGGCTACACCTTC.

This chain links TRBV5-4 with TRBJ2-7; tentatively, D is TRBD1 (6 bases). Germline CDR1 is SGHNT and CDR2 is YYREEE (reference sequence). V lost 4 bases, J lost 1 base, and 12 bases lay in between. CDR3 length: 14 residues. Here the CDR3 DNA reads TGTGCCAGCAGCCTTCACGACAGGTCCTACGAGCAGTACTTC. Protein sequence: CASSLHDRSYEQYF.

The V call is TRBV4-2, the J call TRBJ2-7; D not certain. Trimming took off 4 bases at V and 1 base at J, with 11 bases between the two ends. Germline-derived CDR1 and CDR2 are LGHNA and YNFKEQ. CDR3 length: 14 amino acids. CDR3 loop: CASSRPDGSYEQYF. CDR3 nucleotides: TGTGCCAGCAGCCGACCGGACGGATCCTACGAGCAGTACTTC.

V usage is TRBV6-5 and J usage is TRBJ1-1, with 7 bases fitting TRBD1. This CDR3 region has 12 residues. Per germline, CDR1 MNHEY and CDR2 SVGAGI. V was clipped by 6 bases and J by 7 bases; unmatched bases: 5. CDR3: CASRLRQGEAFF. The DNA for the CDR3 is TGTGCCAGCAGGCTGAGACAGGGTGAAGCTTTCTTT.

The J gene is TRBJ2-4, the V gene TRBV10-2; 16 nucleotides line up with TRBD2. The CDR3 has 15 residues. The germline gives CDR1 WSHSY, CDR2 SAAADI. With 6 bases clipped from V and 8 bases from J, the junction kept 4 bases outside the gene matches. DNA for the CDR3: TGCGCCAGCAGCGGGACTAGCGGGGGGGCGGACATTCAGTACTTC. Residues: CASSGTSGGADIQYF.

V is TRBV6-5 and J is TRBJ1-2; 7 positions match TRBD1. Germline-derived CDR1 and CDR2 are MNHEY and SVGAGI. Trimming took 0 bases from V and 8 from J; bases not matched to a gene: 9. This CDR3 spans 15 amino acids. CDR3 coding DNA: TGTGCCAGCAGTTACTCGGACAGGACGAGCGGGGGCTACACCTTC. It yields the protein CASSYSDRTSGGYTF.

This chain uses TRBV29-1 with TRBJ2-5; no firm D call. V gave up 3 bases and J gave up 0 bases, with 8 bases separating them. Per the germline V gene, CDR1 is SQVTM and CDR2 is ANQGSEA. The CDR3 extends over 13 amino acids. Here the CDR3 reads CSVEAAYQETQYF. Here the CDR3 DNA reads TGCAGCGTTGAGGCGGCGTACCAAGAGACCCAGTACTTC.

This clone was observed a handful of times. The J gene is TRBJ2-2, the V gene TRBV5-4; 10 bases are a match to TRBD1. Per germline, CDR1 SGHNT and CDR2 YYREEE (reference sequence). This CDR3 comprises 15 residues. The J segment lost 6 bases and the V segment lost 5 bases, leaving 7 bases of the junction unmatched. The CDR3 DNA reads TGTGCCAGCAGTGGAGGGACAGGGGCGGCCGGGGAGCTGTTTTTT. Translating it yields CASSGGTGAAGELFF.

This chain joins TRBV18 and TRBJ2-1; a weak D match, TRBD2 (6 bases). Per the germline V gene, CDR1 is KGHSH and CDR2 is LQKENI. The V end was cut by 4 bases, the J end by 8 bases, with 21 bases between. The CDR3 sequence is 16 residues long. CDR3 in DNA: TGTGCCAGCTCACGATCTTTGAGCGGGCTCTGGGATGAGCAGTTCTTC. Translating it yields CASSRSLSGLWDEQFF.

The chain couples TRBV19 to TRBJ1-1, with 7 positions matching TRBD1. The CDR3 totals 15 residues. The V segment lost 1 base and the J segment 2 bases; nucleotides outside the gene matches: 4. Germline V gene sequence: CDR1 LNHDA, CDR2 SQIVND (reference sequence). The CDR3 is CASSIVSGGNTEAFF. In nucleotides, the CDR3 is TGTGCCAGTAGTATAGTGTCAGGGGGAAACACTGAAGCTTTCTTT.

Concerning this clone: Other DNA sequences in the same sample also yield this CDR3. The chain employs TRBV6-5 and TRBJ2-7; D gene ambiguous. The CDR3 sequence is 11 residues long. Trimming removed 6 bases at V and 4 bases at J, with 7 bases between. CDR1 MNHEY and CDR2 SVGAGI come from the germline V gene. The CDR3 here is CASSNLYEQYF. In DNA form, the CDR3 reads TGTGCCAGCAGCAATTTATACGAGCAGTACTTC.

Concerning this clone itself: Other DNA sequences within the sample encode an identical CDR3. In nucleotides, the CDR3 is TGTGCCATCAGTGCTCCTACTCCTCTTATGGATACGCAGTATTTT. This gives the protein CAISAPTPLMDTQYF. The chain links TRBV10-3 to TRBJ2-3, with D unclear. This CDR3 has 15 amino acids. With 4 bases removed from V and 6 bases from J, the gap between germline ends came to 17 bases. In germline, CDR1 is ENHRY, CDR2 SYGVKD.

The chain employs TRBV14 and TRBJ1-1, with 7 bases identical to TRBD1. In germline, CDR1 is SGHDN, CDR2 FVKESK. The CDR3 contains 14 residues. V shed 4 bases and J 3 bases; nucleotides not matched to a gene: 5. The CDR3 is CASSRRDSYTEAFF. The CDR3 bases are TGTGCCAGCAGCCGAAGGGACAGCTACACTGAAGCTTTCTTT.

This chain links TRBV2 with TRBJ1-5; 10 bases fit TRBD1. V was clipped by 5 bases and J by 5 bases; unmatched bases: 6. The CDR3 covers 15 residues. The germline V gene encodes CDR1 SNHLY and CDR2 FYNNEI. The CDR3 bases are TGTGCCAGCAGTCCGACAGGGGGCGAGGATCAGCCCCAGCATTTT. Its translation is CASSPTGGEDQPQHF.